The sequence of this T cell receptor beta chain was determined in a study of monozygotic twins with inflammatory bowel disease. Findings of the study overall: The study supported no single strong signal or clonotype linked to IBD.

A remark on this clonotype: Its antigen is unknown.

Blood was collected, roughly 2.5 ml per donor. Investigators extracted total RNA from whole blood and did not sort T cells. The CDR3 spans 16 residues. The V gene's germline CDR1 is SEHNR and CDR2 FQNEAQ (reference sequence). Via template switching, UMIs carrying a 6-nucleotide sample barcode were introduced. TCRdb reprocessed the 5' RACE reads, keeping one entry per CDR3 protein, no DNA. Its table records about 160,000 distinct CDR3 sequences. This receptor was taken from a human donor with ulcerative colitis or Crohn's disease, or a healthy co-twin of an affected twin (not recorded which). Sequenced input: blood. The gene calls are TRBV7-9 and TRBJ2-7; with no DNA, the TCRdb D assignment of TRBD1 cannot be verified. CDR3 sequence: CASSPLGTGGNYEQYF.